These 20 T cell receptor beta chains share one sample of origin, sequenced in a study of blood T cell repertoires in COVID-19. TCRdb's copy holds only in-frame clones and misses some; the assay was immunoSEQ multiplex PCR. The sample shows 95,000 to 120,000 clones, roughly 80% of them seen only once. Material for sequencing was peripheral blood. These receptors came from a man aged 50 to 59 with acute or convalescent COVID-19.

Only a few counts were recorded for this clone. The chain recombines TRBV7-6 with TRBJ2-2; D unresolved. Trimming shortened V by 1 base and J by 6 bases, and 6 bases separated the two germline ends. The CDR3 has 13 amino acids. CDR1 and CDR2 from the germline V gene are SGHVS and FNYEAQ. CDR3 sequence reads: CASSLGSAGELFF. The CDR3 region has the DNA TGTGCCAGCAGCTTAGGATCGGCCGGGGAGCTGTTTTTT.

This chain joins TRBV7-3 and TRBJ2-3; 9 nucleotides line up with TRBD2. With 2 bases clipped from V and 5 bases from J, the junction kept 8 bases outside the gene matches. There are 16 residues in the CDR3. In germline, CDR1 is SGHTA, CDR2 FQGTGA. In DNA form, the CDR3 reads TGTGCCAGCAGCTTATATATGGCGGGGGGGCAAGATACGCAGTATTTT. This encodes CASSLYMAGGQDTQYF. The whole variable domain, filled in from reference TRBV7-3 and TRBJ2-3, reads GAGVSQTPSNKVTEKGKYVELRCDPISGHTALYWYRQSLGQGPEFLIYFQGTGAADDSGLPNDRFFAVRPEGSVSTLKIQRTERGDSAVYLCASSLYMAGGQDTQYFGPGTRLTVL.

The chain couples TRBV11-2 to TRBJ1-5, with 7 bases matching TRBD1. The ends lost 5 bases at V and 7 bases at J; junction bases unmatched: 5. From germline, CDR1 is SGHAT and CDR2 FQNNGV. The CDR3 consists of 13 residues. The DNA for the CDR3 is TGTGCCAGCAGCCAGGGGGAATGGCAGCCCCAGCATTTT. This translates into CASSQGEWQPQHF. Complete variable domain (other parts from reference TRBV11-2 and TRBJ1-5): EAGVAQSPRYKIIEKRQSVAFWCNPISGHATLYWYQQILGQGPKLLIQFQNNGVVDDSQLPKDRFSAERLKGVDSTLKIQPAKLEDSAVYLCASSQGEWQPQHFGDGTRLSIL.

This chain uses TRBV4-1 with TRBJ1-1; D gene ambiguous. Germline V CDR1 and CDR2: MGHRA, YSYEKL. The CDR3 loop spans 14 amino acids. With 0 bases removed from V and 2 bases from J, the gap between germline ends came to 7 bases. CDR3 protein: CASSQDSFNTEAFF. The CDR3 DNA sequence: TGCGCCAGCAGCCAAGATTCGTTTAACACTGAAGCTTTCTTT.

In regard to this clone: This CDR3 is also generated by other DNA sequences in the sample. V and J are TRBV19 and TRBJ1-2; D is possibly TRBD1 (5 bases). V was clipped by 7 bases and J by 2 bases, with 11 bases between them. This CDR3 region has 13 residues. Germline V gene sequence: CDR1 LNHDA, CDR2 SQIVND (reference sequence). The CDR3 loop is CASTQGANYGYTF. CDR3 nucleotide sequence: TGTGCCAGTACCCAGGGCGCGAACTATGGCTACACCTTC.

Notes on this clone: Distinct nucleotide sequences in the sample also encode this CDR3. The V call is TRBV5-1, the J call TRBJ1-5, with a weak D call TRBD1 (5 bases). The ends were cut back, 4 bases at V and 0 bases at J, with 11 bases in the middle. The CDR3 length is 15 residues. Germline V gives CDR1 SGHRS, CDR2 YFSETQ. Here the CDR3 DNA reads TGCGCCAGCAGCCGGGACTTCAATAGCAATCAGCCCCAGCATTTT. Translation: CASSRDFNSNQPQHF.

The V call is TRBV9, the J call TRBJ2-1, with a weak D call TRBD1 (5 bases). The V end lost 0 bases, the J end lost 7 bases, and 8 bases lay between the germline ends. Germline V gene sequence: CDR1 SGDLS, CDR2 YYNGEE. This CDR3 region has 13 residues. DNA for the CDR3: TGTGCCAGCAGCGTAGGCCCAGGGAATGAGCAGTTCTTC. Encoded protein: CASSVGPGNEQFF.

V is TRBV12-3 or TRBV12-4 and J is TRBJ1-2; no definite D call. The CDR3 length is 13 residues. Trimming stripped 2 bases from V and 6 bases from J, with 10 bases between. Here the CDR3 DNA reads TGTGCCAGCAGTTTAAGCGGGGAGAATGGCTACACCTTC. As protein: CASSLSGENGYTF.

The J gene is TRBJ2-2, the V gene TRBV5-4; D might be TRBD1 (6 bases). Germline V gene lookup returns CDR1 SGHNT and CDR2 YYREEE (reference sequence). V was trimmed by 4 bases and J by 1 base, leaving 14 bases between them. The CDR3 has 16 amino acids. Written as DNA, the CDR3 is TGTGCCAGCAGCGTAGGGGACACCATGAACACCGGGGAGCTGTTTTTT. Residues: CASSVGDTMNTGELFF.

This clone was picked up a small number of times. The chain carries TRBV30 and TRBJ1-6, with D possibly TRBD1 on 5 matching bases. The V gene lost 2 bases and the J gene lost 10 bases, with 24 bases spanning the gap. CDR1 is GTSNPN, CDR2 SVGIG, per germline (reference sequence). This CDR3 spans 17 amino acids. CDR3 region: CAWSRIHRQKLESPLHF. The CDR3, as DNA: TGTGCCTGGAGTCGAATCCACCGACAGAAGCTAGAGTCACCCCTCCACTTT. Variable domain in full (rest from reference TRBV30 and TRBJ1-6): SQTIHQWPATLVQPVGSPLSLECTVEGTSNPNLYWYRQAAGRGLQLLFYSVGIGQISSEVPQNLSASRPQDRQFILSSKKLLLSDSGFYLCAWSRIHRQKLESPLHFGNGTRLTVT.

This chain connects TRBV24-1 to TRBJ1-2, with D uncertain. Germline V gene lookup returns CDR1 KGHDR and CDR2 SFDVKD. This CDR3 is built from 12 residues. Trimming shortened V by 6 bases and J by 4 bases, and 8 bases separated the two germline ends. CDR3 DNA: TGTGCCACCAGTAGAGGGATCTATGGCTACACCTTC. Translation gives CATSRGIYGYTF.

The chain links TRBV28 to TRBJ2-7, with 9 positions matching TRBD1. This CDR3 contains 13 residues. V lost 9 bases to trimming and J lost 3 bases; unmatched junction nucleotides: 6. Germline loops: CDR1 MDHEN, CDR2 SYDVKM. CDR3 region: CASYRGPGYEQYF. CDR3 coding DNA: TGTGCCAGTTACAGGGGGCCTGGCTACGAGCAGTACTTC.

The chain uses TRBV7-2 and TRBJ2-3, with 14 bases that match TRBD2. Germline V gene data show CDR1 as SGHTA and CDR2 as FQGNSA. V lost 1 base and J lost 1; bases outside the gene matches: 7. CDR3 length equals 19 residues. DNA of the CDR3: TGTGCCAGCAGCTTAGTTGCGACTAGCGGGGGGGCGGGCACAGATACGCAGTATTTT. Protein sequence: CASSLVATSGGAGTDTQYF.

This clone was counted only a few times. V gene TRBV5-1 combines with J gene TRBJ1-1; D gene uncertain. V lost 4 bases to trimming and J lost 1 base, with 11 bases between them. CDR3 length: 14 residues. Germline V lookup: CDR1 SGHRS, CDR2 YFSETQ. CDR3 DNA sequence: TGCGCCAGCAGCCTCACATCGCAGAACACTGAAGCTTTCTTT. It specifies CASSLTSQNTEAFF.

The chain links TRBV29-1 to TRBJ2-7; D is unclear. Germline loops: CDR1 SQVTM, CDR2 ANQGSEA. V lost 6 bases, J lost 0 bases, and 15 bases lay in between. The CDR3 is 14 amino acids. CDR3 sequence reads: CSVGNTQSSYEQYF. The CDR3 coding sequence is TGCAGCGTGGGCAATACACAAAGCTCCTACGAGCAGTACTTC.

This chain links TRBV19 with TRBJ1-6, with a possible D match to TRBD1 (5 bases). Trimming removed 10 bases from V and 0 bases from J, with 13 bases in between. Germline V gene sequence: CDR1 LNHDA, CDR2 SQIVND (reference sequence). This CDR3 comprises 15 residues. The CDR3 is CATLDTSSYNSPLHF. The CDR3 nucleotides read TGTGCCACCCTGGACACGAGCTCCTATAATTCACCCCTCCACTTT.

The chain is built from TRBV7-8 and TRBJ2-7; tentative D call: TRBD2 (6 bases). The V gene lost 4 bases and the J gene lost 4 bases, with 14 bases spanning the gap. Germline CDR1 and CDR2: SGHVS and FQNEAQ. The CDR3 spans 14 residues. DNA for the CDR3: TGTGCCAGCAGCTCTCCCCTGGGACTTTACGAGCAGTACTTC. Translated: CASSSPLGLYEQYF. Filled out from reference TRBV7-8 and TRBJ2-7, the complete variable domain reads GAGVSQSPRYKVAKRGQDVALRCDPISGHVSLFWYQQALGQGPEFLTYFQNEAQLDKSGLPSDRFFAERPEGSVSTLKIQRTQQEDSAVYLCASSSPLGLYEQYFGPGTRLTVT.

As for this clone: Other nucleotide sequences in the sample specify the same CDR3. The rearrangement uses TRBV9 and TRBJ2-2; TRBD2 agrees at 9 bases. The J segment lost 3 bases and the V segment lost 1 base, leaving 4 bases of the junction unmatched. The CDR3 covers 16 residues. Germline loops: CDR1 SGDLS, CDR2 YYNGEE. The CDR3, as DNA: TGTGCCAGCAGCGTATCTAGCGGGGCCCACACCGGGGAGCTGTTTTTT. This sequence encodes CASSVSSGAHTGELFF.

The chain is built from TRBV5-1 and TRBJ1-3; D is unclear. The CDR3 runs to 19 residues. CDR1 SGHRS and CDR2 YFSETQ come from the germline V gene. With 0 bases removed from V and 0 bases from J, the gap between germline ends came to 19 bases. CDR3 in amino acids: CASSLAPIGLSSSGNTIYF. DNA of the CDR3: TGCGCCAGCAGCTTGGCGCCTATCGGACTGTCGAGCTCTGGAAACACCATATATTTT.

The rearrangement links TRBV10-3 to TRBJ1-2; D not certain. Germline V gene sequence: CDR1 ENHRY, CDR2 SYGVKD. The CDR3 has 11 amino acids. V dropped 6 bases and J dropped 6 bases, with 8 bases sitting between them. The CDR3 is CAIRLADGYTF. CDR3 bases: TGTGCCATCAGGCTTGCAGATGGCTACACCTTC.